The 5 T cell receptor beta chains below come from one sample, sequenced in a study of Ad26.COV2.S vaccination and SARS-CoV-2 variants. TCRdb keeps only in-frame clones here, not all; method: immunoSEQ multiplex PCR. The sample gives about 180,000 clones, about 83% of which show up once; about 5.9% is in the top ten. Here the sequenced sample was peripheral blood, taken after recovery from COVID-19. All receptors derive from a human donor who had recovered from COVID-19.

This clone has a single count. CDR3 amino acids: CASSSGLAGFQETQYF. The CDR3 DNA sequence: TGTGCCAGCAGCTCGGGACTAGCGGGATTCCAAGAGACCCAGTACTTC. J is TRBJ2-5 and V is TRBV11-1; 13 bases match TRBD2. The junction had 3 bases not matched to a gene; V was cut back by 4 bases and J by 1 base. Germline V gives CDR1 SGHAT, CDR2 FQDESV (reference sequence). This CDR3 comprises 16 residues.

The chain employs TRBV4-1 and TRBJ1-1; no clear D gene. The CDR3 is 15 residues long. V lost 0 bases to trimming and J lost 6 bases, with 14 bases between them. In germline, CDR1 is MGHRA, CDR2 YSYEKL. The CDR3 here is CASSQEDAEVPEAFF. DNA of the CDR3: TGCGCCAGCAGCCAAGAAGACGCGGAGGTCCCTGAAGCTTTCTTT.

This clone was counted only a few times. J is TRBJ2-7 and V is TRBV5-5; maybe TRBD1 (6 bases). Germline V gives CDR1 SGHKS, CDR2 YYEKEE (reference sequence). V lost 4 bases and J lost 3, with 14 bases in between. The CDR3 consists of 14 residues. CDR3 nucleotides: TGTGCCAGCAGCCGTATGAGGGGACACTACGAGCAGTACTTC. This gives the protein CASSRMRGHYEQYF. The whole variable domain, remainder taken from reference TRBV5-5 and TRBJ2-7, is DAGVTQSPTHLIKTRGQQVTLRCSPISGHKSVSWYQQVLGQGPQFIFQYYEKEERGRGNFPDRFSARQFPNYSSELNVNALLLGDSALYLCASSRMRGHYEQYFGPGTRLTVT.

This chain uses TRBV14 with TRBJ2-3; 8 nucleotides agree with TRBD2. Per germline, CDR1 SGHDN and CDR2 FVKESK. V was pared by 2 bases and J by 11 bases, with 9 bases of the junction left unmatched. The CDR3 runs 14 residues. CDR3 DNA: TGTGCCAGCAGCCAACCGGGGGGGCGGAGTAAGCAGTATTTT. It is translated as CASSQPGGRSKQYF.

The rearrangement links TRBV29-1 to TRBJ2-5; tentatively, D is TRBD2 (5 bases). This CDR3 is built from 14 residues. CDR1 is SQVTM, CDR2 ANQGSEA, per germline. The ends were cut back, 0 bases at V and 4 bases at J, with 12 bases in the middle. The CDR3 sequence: CSVEDGIAIETQYF. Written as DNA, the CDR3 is TGCAGCGTTGAAGATGGAATAGCGATAGAGACCCAGTACTTC.